Included here is one T cell receptor (beta chain) sequence, with context. This clone came up a few times. No antigen is known for it. Base-call qualities are not available, and no considerably larger clone is one nucleotide away. This record comes from a study of metastatic and nonmetastatic thyroid tumors (dated by TCRdb to the early 2020s). Regarding the study in general: The researchers compared repertoires between peripheral blood samples and tumor or nodule tissue samples from patients with malignant or benign thyroid disease. What the authors observed across the whole study: TCR beta diversity was reported as significantly higher in malignant tumors than in benign nodules, in both blood and tumor samples.

The germline V gene (reference sequence) sets CDR1 to LNHDA and CDR2 to SQIVND. V and J are trimmed by 0 bases and 6 bases, and the gene matches miss 12 bases of the junction. The CDR3 sequence holds 17 residues, the cysteine and phenylalanine included. The retained sequence is limited to the CDR3, 51 bases, with the frame set at the first base. Libraries were built with PCR. TCRdb shows the sequencer as Illumina HiSeq 4000. High-throughput sequencing was used to profile the TCR beta-chain CDR3 region of each patient. On the authors' methods: Drawing on CDR3 differences between clinicopathological groups, the researchers built a classifier meant to tell apart patients with distant-metastatic papillary thyroid cancer. Repertoire diversity was assessed with the Shannon index, and tumor-blood repertoire similarity with the Morisita-Horn index. Through fastp at Q25 and MiXCR, TCRdb rebuilt clones from the public reads, retaining in-frame beta chains. V and J calls and clone size were set by TCRdb, not the authors. The sample profile shows about 4,800 clones; around 27% of them were found once. 25% of the sample is taken by the ten largest.

Before undergoing thyroid surgery, none of the patients had been given any kind of treatment. The study retrospectively analysed patient clinical samples collected from about 2012 to 2018 using T-cell receptor beta sequencing. Sequenced material: adjacent normal tissue. The sequence was collected from a female donor with papillary thyroid cancer or a benign thyroid nodule (not recorded which). Some clones in this sample may be carry-over from other donors' samples. Recombination connected TRBV19 to TRBJ1-1, with 8 middle bases fitting TRBD1. The DNA sequence follows: TGTGCCAGTAGTATAGATACCCCGGACAGGGTTTACTCTGAAGCTTTCTTT. Its product reads: CASSIDTPDRVYSEAFF.